The 30 T cell receptor beta chains given below trace back to one sample, sequenced in a study of blood T cell repertoires in COVID-19. TCRdb's copy holds only in-frame clones and misses some; the assay was immunoSEQ multiplex PCR. This table has about 66,000 clones, around 84% appearing once. Input material: peripheral blood. The receptor set was obtained from a man aged 45-60 years with active COVID-19.

The chain couples TRBV19 to TRBJ2-7; tentative D call: TRBD1 (6 bases). CDR3 length equals 18 residues. V was shortened by 0 bases and J by 2 bases, with 20 bases between the two germline ends. Germline values: CDR1 LNHDA, CDR2 SQIVND (reference sequence). Here the CDR3 reads CASSIDLTGGFEAYEQYV. CDR3 DNA sequence: TGTGCCAGTAGTATAGACCTCACTGGGGGCTTCGAGGCCTACGAGCAGTACGTC.

The gene calls are TRBV3-1 (or the pseudogene TRBV3-2) and TRBJ2-3, with D possibly being TRBD2 (6 bases). The V and J ends lost 6 bases and 2 bases respectively, with 12 bases between them. CDR1 LGHDT and CDR2 YNNKEL come from the germline V gene (reference sequence). This CDR3 spans 14 amino acids. As DNA, the CDR3 is TGTGCCAGCAGGCGCGGGACCTTCACAGATACGCAGTATTTT. It encodes CASRRGTFTDTQYF.

The gene calls are TRBV6-6 and TRBJ1-6, with unresolved D. Germline V gene lookup returns CDR1 MNHNY and CDR2 SVGAGI (reference sequence). The CDR3 totals 15 residues. Trimming took 8 bases from V and 6 from J, leaving 17 bases between them. CDR3 amino acids: CASGPTEGFNSPLHF. The CDR3, as DNA: TGTGCCAGCGGCCCAACGGAGGGATTTAATTCACCCCTCCACTTT.

This clone was picked up a small number of times. The gene calls are TRBV7-9 and TRBJ1-2; a possible D gene is TRBD1 (5 bases). Germline V gene data show CDR1 as SEHNR and CDR2 as FQNEAQ (reference sequence). This CDR3 has 14 residues. V was pared by 1 base and J by 2 bases, with 8 bases between. The CDR3 sequence: CASSLGQLNYGYTF. CDR3 DNA: TGTGCCAGCAGCTTAGGACAGCTCAACTATGGCTACACCTTC.

CDR3 coding DNA: TGTGCCAGTAGTATAGATCATACATCACAAGAGACCCAGTACTTC. It encodes CASSIDHTSQETQYF. This chain joins TRBV19 and TRBJ2-5; D unclear. CDR3 length: 15 residues. Trimming cost V 0 bases and J 2 bases, with 10 bases left between them. Per germline, CDR1 LNHDA and CDR2 SQIVND (reference sequence).

The V and J genes are TRBV2 and TRBJ1-1; D is unresolved. The V end was cut by 1 base, the J end by 1 base, with 7 bases between. CDR3 size: 14 residues. CDR1 and CDR2 (germline): SNHLY, FYNNEI. CDR3 sequence (DNA): TGTGCCAGCAGTGAAGGGTCAGGGAACACTGAAGCTTTCTTT. Protein: CASSEGSGNTEAFF.

The CDR3 DNA reads TGCGCCAGCAGCCAAGGGAAAGGGACAAGGGAGCAGTACTTC. The encoded protein is CASSQGKGTREQYF. The chain recombines TRBV4-1 with TRBJ2-4; a possible D gene is TRBD1 (6 bases). The length of the CDR3 is 14 residues. Per the germline V gene, CDR1 is MGHRA and CDR2 is YSYEKL. V lost 1 base, J lost 13 bases, and 17 bases lay in between.

The CDR3 DNA follows: TGTGCCACCAGTGACCCCTCTGTCTTCGGGGATACGCAGTATTTT. It yields the protein CATSDPSVFGDTQYF. This chain uses TRBV24-1 with TRBJ2-3; D is unclear. Germline V lookup: CDR1 KGHDR, CDR2 SFDVKD. This CDR3 is 15 amino acids long. V was cut by 4 bases and J by 6 bases, with 16 bases left in between.

The sample holds one count of this clone. The rearrangement links TRBV27 to TRBJ1-1; D not resolved. The CDR3 runs 15 residues. V was shortened by 5 bases and J by 4 bases, with 17 bases between the two germline ends. CDR1 MNHEY and CDR2 SMNVEV come from the germline V gene (reference sequence). CDR3 sequence (DNA): TGTGCCAGCAGTACGATTCGGAGCCTGGGCACTGAAGCTTTCTTT. Translating gives CASSTIRSLGTEAFF.

The J gene is TRBJ2-7, the V gene TRBV19, with 9 positions matching TRBD1. Germline CDR1 and CDR2: LNHDA and SQIVND (reference sequence). CDR3 size: 15 residues. The trim removed 5 bases at V and 0 bases at J, leaving 5 bases unmatched. For the CDR3, the DNA is TGTGCCAGTAGTGCGGGACAGGGAAACTCCTACGAGCAGTACTTC. Translation: CASSAGQGNSYEQYF.

In the case of this clone: Compared with germline, one end of the junction differs, possibly owing to a read error. The chain has TRBV28 and TRBJ2-1; 8 bases agree with TRBD1. CDR3 length: 16 amino acids. Germline-derived CDR1 and CDR2 are MDHEN and SYDVKM. The CDR3 DNA follows: TGTGCCAGCATCGTGGGCGGGACAGGTAGTTACAATGAGCGGTTCTTC. Its translation: CASIVGGTGSYNERFF.

This chain links TRBV19 with TRBJ2-2; D gene ambiguous. Per the germline V gene, CDR1 is LNHDA and CDR2 is SQIVND (reference sequence). Trimming removed 3 bases from V and 0 bases from J, with 14 bases in between. The CDR3 has 17 amino acids. CDR3 DNA sequence: TGTGCCAGTAGTATGCACTCAAAGTTCGCGAACACCGGGGAGCTGTTTTTT. Amino acid sequence: CASSMHSKFANTGELFF.

The chain recombines TRBV5-1 with TRBJ1-2; D is undetermined. Germline CDR1 reads SGHRS; CDR2 reads YFSETQ. This CDR3 is 14 amino acids long. V was trimmed by 4 bases and J by 9 bases, leaving 19 bases between them. Written as DNA, the CDR3 is TGCGCCAGCAGCCCCCACGGGGAGGGTAGTAGCTACACCTTC. This codes for CASSPHGEGSSYTF.

The chain is built from TRBV21-1 and TRBJ2-6; the DNA was not compared with TRBD1, the D call given in the table. TRBV21-1 is a documented pseudogene. The CDR3 is 20 amino acids. The chain's CDR3 is CASSKARDREITSGANVLTF. CDR3 coding DNA: TGTGCCAGCAGCAAAGCCCGGGACAGGGAGATTACCTCTGGGGCCAACGTCCTGACTTTC.

The V and J genes are TRBV7-8 and TRBJ2-5, with D perhaps matching TRBD1 (6 bases). V was trimmed by 4 bases and J by 1 base, leaving 16 bases between them. CDR3 length: 16 residues. Germline CDR1 and CDR2: SGHVS and FQNEAQ. This CDR3 is CASSSGQILLQETQYF. The CDR3 DNA reads TGTGCCAGCAGCTCCGGACAGATACTCCTCCAAGAGACCCAGTACTTC. Using reference TRBV7-8 and TRBJ2-5 for the parts outside the CDR3, the full variable domain is GAGVSQSPRYKVAKRGQDVALRCDPISGHVSLFWYQQALGQGPEFLTYFQNEAQLDKSGLPSDRFFAERPEGSVSTLKIQRTQQEDSAVYLCASSSGQILLQETQYFGPGTRLLVL.

This clone occurred a few times. J is TRBJ2-2 and V is TRBV7-9, with TRBD1 matching over 8 bases. The germline gives CDR1 SEHNR, CDR2 FQNEAQ (reference sequence). The CDR3 extends over 15 amino acids. Unmatched junction bases numbered 6, after V lost 5 bases and J lost 4 bases. In nucleotides, the CDR3 is TGTGCCAGCAGCCACGACAGGGGTGTCACCGGGGAGCTGTTTTTT. Encoded protein: CASSHDRGVTGELFF. The entire variable domain, with the rest obtained from reference TRBV7-9 and TRBJ2-2, is as follows: DTGVSQNPRHKITKRGQNVTFRCDPISEHNRLYWYRQTLGQGPEFLTYFQNEAQLEKSRLLSDRFSAERPKGSFSTLEIQRTEQGDSAMYLCASSHDRGVTGELFFGEGSRLTVL.

The chain has TRBV19 and TRBJ1-2, with D possibly TRBD1 on 5 matching bases. This CDR3 comprises 16 residues. Germline V CDR1 and CDR2: LNHDA, SQIVND (reference sequence). V lost 4 bases, J lost 7 bases, and 22 bases lay in between. CDR3 sequence reads: CASSTRPSAGQGGYTF. The CDR3 nucleotides read TGTGCCAGTAGTACCCGACCCTCGGCAGGGCAGGGTGGCTACACCTTC. The full variable domain, in which reference TRBV19 and TRBJ1-2 provide the parts outside the CDR3, is DGGITQSPKYLFRKEGQNVTLSCEQNLNHDAMYWYRQDPGQGLRLIYYSQIVNDFQKGDIAEGYSVSREKKESFPLTVTSAQKNPTAFYLCASSTRPSAGQGGYTFGSGTRLTVV.

The chain is built from TRBV16 and TRBJ2-7; TRBD1 matches at 9 bases. Germline V gene sequence: CDR1 KGHSY, CDR2 FQNENV. The CDR3 length is 15 residues. Germline trimming cut 1 base from V and 6 bases from J; bases unmatched to any gene: 7. The CDR3 DNA follows: TGTGCCAGCAGCCAATTATCCGGGACAGGGATCGAGCAGTACTTC. It encodes CASSQLSGTGIEQYF.

This sequence joins TRBV6-5 and TRBJ1-5, with TRBD1 identical over 7 bases. The length of the CDR3 is 15 residues. Losses at the gene ends were 8 bases for V and 2 bases for J; bases not matched to a gene: 9. Germline CDR1 MNHEY, CDR2 SVGAGI. The CDR3, as DNA: TGTGCCAGCGGGACAGCGGGGGGTGGCAATCAGCCCCAGCATTTT. Translating gives CASGTAGGGNQPQHF.

V and J are TRBV7-8 and TRBJ2-5; D perhaps matches TRBD1 (6 bases). The V gene lost 5 bases and the J gene lost 5 bases, with 18 bases spanning the gap. Germline V CDR1 and CDR2: SGHVS, FQNEAQ. CDR3 length equals 15 residues. The CDR3 loop is CASSPPKQGGETQYF. The CDR3 coding sequence is TGTGCCAGCAGCCCGCCCAAACAGGGCGGGGAGACCCAGTACTTC.

The chain employs TRBV7-9 and TRBJ2-1, with D unresolved. This CDR3 spans 13 amino acids. The V end was cut by 2 bases, the J end by 7 bases, with 9 bases between. The V gene's germline CDR1 is SEHNR and CDR2 FQNEAQ (reference sequence). In nucleotides, the CDR3 is TGTGCCAGCAGCTTAACGTCTAGGAATGAGCAGTTCTTC. Amino acids: CASSLTSRNEQFF.

This clone was recorded a few times. The J gene is TRBJ2-5, the V gene TRBV5-1, with a weak D call TRBD2 (5 bases). V was cut by 0 bases and J by 4 bases, with 16 bases left in between. The germline V gene encodes CDR1 SGHRS and CDR2 YFSETQ. CDR3 length equals 16 residues. Here the CDR3 DNA reads TGCGCCAGCAGCTTGGGTCGGTCCGGAGCGGTAGAGACCCAGTACTTC. Protein product: CASSLGRSGAVETQYF. Supplemented by reference TRBV5-1 and TRBJ2-5, the full variable domain reads KAGVTQTPRYLIKTRGQQVTLSCSPISGHRSVSWYQQTPGQGLQFLFEYFSETQRNKGNFPGRFSGRQFSNSRSEMNVSTLELGDSALYLCASSLGRSGAVETQYFGPGTRLLVL.

The chain employs TRBV19 and TRBJ2-1; 14 nucleotides line up with TRBD2. J lost 7 bases, V lost 6 bases, and 5 bases had no gene match. Germline CDR1 is LNHDA and CDR2 is SQIVND (reference sequence). This CDR3 region has 15 residues. The CDR3 DNA is TGTGCCAGTAGAGGGACTAGCGGGAGTTTTAATGAGCAGTTCTTC. Amino acids: CASRGTSGSFNEQFF.

This rearrangement joins TRBV3-1 (or the pseudogene TRBV3-2) to TRBJ2-7; 8 nucleotides match TRBD1. Germline V gene data show CDR1 as LGHDT and CDR2 as YNNKEL (reference sequence). This CDR3 has 15 residues. V shed 0 bases, J shed 5 bases, and the junction held 6 bases outside the gene matches. The CDR3 loop is CASSQEPDRENEQYF. For the CDR3, the DNA is TGTGCCAGCAGCCAAGAGCCGGACAGGGAAAACGAGCAGTACTTC.

The J gene is TRBJ1-5, the V gene TRBV19; possible D gene TRBD1, 6 bases. The length of the CDR3 is 14 residues. Germline-derived CDR1 and CDR2 are LNHDA and SQIVND (reference sequence). Trimming took off 5 bases at V and 6 bases at J, with 14 bases between the two ends. CDR3 sequence: CASSLRTAGQPQHF. In DNA, the CDR3 is TGTGCCAGTAGTCTCCGGACAGCAGGTCAGCCCCAGCATTTT.

The chain has TRBV10-3 and TRBJ2-7; maybe TRBD1 (7 bases). V lost 3 bases and J 4 bases, leaving 16 bases between the germline ends. Germline loops: CDR1 ENHRY, CDR2 SYGVKD. The CDR3 length is 15 residues. This CDR3 reads CAISDLSGGSYEQYF. The CDR3 bases are TGTGCCATCAGTGATTTGTCAGGGGGGAGTTACGAGCAGTACTTC.

This chain uses TRBV6-5 with TRBJ2-2; D unresolved. V was shortened by 2 bases and J by 6 bases, with 13 bases between the two germline ends. CDR1 is MNHEY, CDR2 SVGAGI, per germline. The CDR3 loop spans 15 amino acids. CDR3: CASSYLDAGSGELFF. The CDR3 DNA sequence: TGTGCCAGCAGTTACCTCGACGCAGGCTCCGGGGAGCTGTTTTTT.

V is TRBV5-4 and J is TRBJ1-1; possibly TRBD1 for D (6 bases). V dropped 2 bases and J dropped 1 base, with 12 bases sitting between them. The V gene's germline CDR1 is SGHNT and CDR2 YYREEE (reference sequence). The CDR3 contains 15 residues. Here the CDR3 reads CASSFPGQKNTEAFF. Written as DNA, the CDR3 is TGTGCCAGCAGCTTCCCCGGACAGAAGAACACTGAAGCTTTCTTT. Complete variable domain (other parts from reference TRBV5-4 and TRBJ1-1): ETGVTQSPTHLIKTRGQQVTLRCSSQSGHNTVSWYQQALGQGPQFIFQYYREEENGRGNFPPRFSGLQFPNYSSELNVNALELDDSALYLCASSFPGQKNTEAFFGQGTRLTVV.

This sequence joins TRBV5-4 and TRBJ1-1; 9 bases are shared with TRBD1. J lost 6 bases, V lost 4 bases, and 4 bases had no gene match. CDR1 and CDR2 (germline): SGHNT, YYREEE (reference sequence). The length of the CDR3 is 13 residues. As DNA, the CDR3 is TGTGCCAGCAGCCTGACAGGGGGTTCTGAAGCTTTCTTT. Amino acid sequence: CASSLTGGSEAFF.

The gene calls are TRBV4-2 and TRBJ2-5, with 8 bases identical to TRBD2. There are 18 residues in the CDR3. The germline V gene encodes CDR1 LGHNA and CDR2 YNFKEQ. Trimming cost V 0 bases and J 4 bases; bases outside gene matches: 13. CDR3 DNA: TGTGCCAGCAGCCAAGAAATGGCGGGAGGAGGGTCACGAGAGACCCAGTACTTC. It is translated as CASSQEMAGGGSRETQYF.